This TCR beta chain derives from a study of post-analysis software for immune sequencing data. In regard to this clonotype: Its target is unknown.

CDR1 and CDR2 from the germline V gene are LGHDT and YNNKEL (reference sequence). The V and J ends lost 4 bases and 5 bases respectively, with 18 bases between them. This CDR3 contains 16 residues. Unique molecular identifiers had been added to the TCR beta cDNA libraries. TCRdb re-called the PCR reads with MiXCR, one entry per CDR3 protein. The sample yields about 460,000 distinct CDR3 sequences, less than 45% seen once. Study observations and caveats: Included in a set of a handful of TRBV segments more frequent in patients than controls were TRBV5-6, TRBV5-1 and TRBV20-1. Multiple sclerosis patients showed significantly lower normalized Chao1 diversity than controls did. Under the F measure, samples that were prepared in one batch clustered strongly together.

The sample taken for sequencing was blood. This rearrangement joins TRBV3-1 to TRBJ2-1; D is tentatively TRBD1 or TRBD2 (5 bases each). The receptor was isolated from a girl aged 5-17 years with multiple sclerosis. This chain's CDR3 is CASSPTGPIMDNEQFF. The CDR3 DNA reads as TGTGCCAGCAGCCCCACGGGACCCATAATGGACAATGAGCAGTTCTTC.